The TCR beta chain under discussion was sequenced for a study of siplizumab effects on memory and regulatory T cells. There are 16 residues in the CDR3. V was pared by 4 bases and J by 0 bases, with 4 bases of the junction left unmatched. Germline assignment: CDR1 SGHTA and CDR2 FQGNSA. Profiling relied on immunoSEQ multiplex PCR, and the TCRdb table lists in-frame clones only, not all of them. This sample has about 110,000 clones, with just under 95% found just once. Sequencing was done on a sample of CD4+ T cells sorted from blood. The chain combines TRBV7-2 with TRBJ1-3, with 9 bases lining up with TRBD1. The clonotype originates from a human donor in good health. The CDR3 bases are TGTGCCAGCAGCTACATGACAGGGGGCTCTGGAAACACCATATATTTT. Translating gives CASSYMTGGSGNTIYF.